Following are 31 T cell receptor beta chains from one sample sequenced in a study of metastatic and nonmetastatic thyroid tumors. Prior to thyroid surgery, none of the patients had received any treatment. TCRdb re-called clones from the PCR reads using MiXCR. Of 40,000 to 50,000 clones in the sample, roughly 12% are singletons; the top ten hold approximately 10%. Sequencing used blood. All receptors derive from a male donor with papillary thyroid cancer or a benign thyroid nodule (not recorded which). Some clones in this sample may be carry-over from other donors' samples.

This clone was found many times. The CDR3 bases are TGTGCCAGCAGTTACTTAGGGTGGGGACAGCCTATAGTCGATGAGCAGTTCTTC. It translates to CASSYLGWGQPIVDEQFF. This chain uses TRBV6-5 with TRBJ2-1, with 7 bases identical to TRBD1. Per germline, CDR1 MNHEY and CDR2 SVGAGI. The junction had 17 bases not matched to a gene; V was cut back by 1 base and J by 8 bases. The CDR3 extends over 18 amino acids.

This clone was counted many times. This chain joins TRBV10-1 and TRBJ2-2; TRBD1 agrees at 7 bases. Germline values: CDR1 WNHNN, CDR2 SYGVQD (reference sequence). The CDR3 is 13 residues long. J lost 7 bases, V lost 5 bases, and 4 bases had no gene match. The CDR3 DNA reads TGCGCCAGCAGTACAGGGGACGGCGGGGAGCTGTTTTTT. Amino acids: CASSTGDGGELFF.

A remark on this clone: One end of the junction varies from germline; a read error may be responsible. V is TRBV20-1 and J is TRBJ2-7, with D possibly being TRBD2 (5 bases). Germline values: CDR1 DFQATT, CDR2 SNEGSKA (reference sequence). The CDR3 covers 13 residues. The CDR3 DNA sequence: TGCAGTTCGCCGTTACTAGAAGCGGACGAGCAGTGCTTC. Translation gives CSSPLLEADEQCF.

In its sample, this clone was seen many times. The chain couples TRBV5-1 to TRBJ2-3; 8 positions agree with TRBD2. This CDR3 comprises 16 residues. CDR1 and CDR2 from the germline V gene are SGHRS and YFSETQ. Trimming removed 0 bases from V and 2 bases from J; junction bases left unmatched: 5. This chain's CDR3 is CASSLASAGATDTQYF. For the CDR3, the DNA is TGCGCCAGCAGCTTGGCCTCAGCGGGAGCCACAGATACGCAGTATTTT.

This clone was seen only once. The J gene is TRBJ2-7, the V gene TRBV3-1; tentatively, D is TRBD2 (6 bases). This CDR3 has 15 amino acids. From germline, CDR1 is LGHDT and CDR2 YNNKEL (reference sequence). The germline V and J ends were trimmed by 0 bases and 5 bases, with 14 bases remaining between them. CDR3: CASSQEGRGLDEQYF. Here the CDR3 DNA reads TGTGCCAGCAGCCAAGAGGGAAGGGGACTTGACGAGCAGTACTTC.

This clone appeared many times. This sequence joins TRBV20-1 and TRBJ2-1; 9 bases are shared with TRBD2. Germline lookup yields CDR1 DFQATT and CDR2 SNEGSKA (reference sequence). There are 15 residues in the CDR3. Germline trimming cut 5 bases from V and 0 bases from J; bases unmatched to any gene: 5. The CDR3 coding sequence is TGCAGTGCTCGCTTAGCGGGAGTCTCCTACAATGAGCAGTTCTTC. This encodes CSARLAGVSYNEQFF.

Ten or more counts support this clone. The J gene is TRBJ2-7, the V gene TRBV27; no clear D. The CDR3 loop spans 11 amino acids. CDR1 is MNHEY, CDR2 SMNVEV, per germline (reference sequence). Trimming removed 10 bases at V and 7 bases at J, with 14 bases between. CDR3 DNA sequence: TGTGCCATAAGGACCGGCACGGAGCAGTACTTC. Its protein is CAIRTGTEQYF.

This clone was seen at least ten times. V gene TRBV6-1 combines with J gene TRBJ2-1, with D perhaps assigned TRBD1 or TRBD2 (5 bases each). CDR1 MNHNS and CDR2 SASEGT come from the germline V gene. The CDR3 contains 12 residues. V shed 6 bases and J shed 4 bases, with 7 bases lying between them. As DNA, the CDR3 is TGTGCCAGCAGGGGACCATACAATGAGCAGTTCTTC. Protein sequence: CASRGPYNEQFF.

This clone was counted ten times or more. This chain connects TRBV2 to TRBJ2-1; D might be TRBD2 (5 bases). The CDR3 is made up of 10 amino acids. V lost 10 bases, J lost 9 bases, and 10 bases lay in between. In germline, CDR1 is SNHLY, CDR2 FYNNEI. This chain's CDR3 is CAIKRGEQFF. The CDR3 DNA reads TGTGCCATTAAACGGGGTGAGCAGTTCTTC.

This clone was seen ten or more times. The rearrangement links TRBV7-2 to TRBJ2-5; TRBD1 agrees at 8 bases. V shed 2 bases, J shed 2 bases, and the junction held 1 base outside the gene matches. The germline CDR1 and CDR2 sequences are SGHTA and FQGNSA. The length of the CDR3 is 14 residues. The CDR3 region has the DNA TGTGCCAGCAGCTTAAACAGGGGGCAAGAGACCCAGTACTTC. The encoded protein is CASSLNRGQETQYF. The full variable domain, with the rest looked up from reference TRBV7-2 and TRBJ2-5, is GAGVSQSPSNKVTEKGKDVELRCDPISGHTALYWYRQSLGQGLEFLIYFQGNSAPDKSGLPSDRFSAERTGGSVSTLTIQRTQQEDSAVYLCASSLNRGQETQYFGPGTRLLVL.

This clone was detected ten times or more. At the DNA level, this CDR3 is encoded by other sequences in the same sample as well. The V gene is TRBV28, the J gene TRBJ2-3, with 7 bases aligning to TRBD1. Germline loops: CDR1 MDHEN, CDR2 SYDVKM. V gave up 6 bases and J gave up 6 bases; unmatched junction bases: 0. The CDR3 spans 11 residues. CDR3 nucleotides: TGTGCCAGCAGACAGGGGGATACGCAGTATTTT. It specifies CASRQGDTQYF. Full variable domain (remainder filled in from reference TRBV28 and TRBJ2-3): DVKVTQSSRYLVKRTGEKVFLECVQDMDHENMFWYRQDPGLGLRLIYFSYDVKMKEKGDIPEGYSVSREKKERFSLILESASTNQTSMYLCASRQGDTQYFGPGTRLTVL.

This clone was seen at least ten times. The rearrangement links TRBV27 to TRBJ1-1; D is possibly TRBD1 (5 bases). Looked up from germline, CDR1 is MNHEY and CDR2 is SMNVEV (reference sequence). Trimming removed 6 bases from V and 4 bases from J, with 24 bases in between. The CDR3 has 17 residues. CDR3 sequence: CASRMMNLGTLLTEAFF. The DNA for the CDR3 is TGTGCCAGCAGGATGATGAATCTGGGGACTCTCCTCACTGAAGCTTTCTTT.

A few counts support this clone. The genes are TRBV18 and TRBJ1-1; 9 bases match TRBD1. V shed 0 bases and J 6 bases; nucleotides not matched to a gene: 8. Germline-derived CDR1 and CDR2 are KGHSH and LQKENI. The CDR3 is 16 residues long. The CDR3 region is CASSPPGQGLKSEAFF. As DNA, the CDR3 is TGTGCCAGCTCACCACCGGGACAGGGCCTCAAATCTGAAGCTTTCTTT. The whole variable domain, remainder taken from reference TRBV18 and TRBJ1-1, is NAGVMQNPRHLVRRRGQEARLRCSPMKGHSHVYWYRQLPEEGLKFMVYLQKENIIDESGMPKERFSAEFPKEGPSILRIQQVVRGDSAAYFCASSPPGQGLKSEAFFGQGTRLTVV.

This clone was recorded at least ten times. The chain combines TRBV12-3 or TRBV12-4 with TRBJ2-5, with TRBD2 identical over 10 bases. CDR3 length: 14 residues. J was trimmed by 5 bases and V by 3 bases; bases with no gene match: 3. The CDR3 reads CASSFSGLAETQYF. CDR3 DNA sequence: TGTGCCAGCAGTTTCTCGGGACTAGCGGAGACCCAGTACTTC.

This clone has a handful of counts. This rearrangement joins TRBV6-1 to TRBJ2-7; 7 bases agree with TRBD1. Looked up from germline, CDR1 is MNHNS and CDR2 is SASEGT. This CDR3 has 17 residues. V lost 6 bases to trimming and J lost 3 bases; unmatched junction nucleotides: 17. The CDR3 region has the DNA TGTGCCAGCAGACTACAGGGGCGGGCCGACGGACTCTACGAGCAGTACTTC. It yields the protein CASRLQGRADGLYEQYF.

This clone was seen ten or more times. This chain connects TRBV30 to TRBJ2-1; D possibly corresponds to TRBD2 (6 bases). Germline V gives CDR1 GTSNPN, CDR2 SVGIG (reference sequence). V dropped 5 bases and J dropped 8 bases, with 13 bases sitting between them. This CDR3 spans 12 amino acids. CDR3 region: CAWGGGKYEQFF. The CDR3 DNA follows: TGTGCCTGGGGTGGCGGGAAGTATGAGCAGTTCTTC.

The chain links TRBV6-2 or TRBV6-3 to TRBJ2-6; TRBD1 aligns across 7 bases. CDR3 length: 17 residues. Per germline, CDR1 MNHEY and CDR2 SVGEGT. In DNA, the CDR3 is TGTGAAAGCAGTTACCCAGGGGGTATCTCTGGGGCCAACGTCCTGACTTTC. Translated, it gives CESSYPGGISGANVLTF.

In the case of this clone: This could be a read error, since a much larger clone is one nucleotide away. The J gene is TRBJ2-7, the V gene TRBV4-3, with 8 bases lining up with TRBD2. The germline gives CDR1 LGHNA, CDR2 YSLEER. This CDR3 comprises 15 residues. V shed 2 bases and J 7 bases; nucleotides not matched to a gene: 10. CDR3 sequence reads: CASSQLAGREGEQYF. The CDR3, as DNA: TGCGCCAGCAGCCAACTAGCGGGCCGCGAGGGGGAGCAGTACTTC.

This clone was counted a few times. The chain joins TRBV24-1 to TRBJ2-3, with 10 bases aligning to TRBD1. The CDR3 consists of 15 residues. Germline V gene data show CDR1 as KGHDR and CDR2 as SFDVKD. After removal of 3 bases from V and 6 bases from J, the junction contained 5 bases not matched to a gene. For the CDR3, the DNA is TGTGCCACCAGTGATGACAGGGGGCTCGATGATACGCAGTATTTT. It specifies CATSDDRGLDDTQYF.

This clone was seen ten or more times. This CDR3 reads CAWSYSETQYF. The CDR3 DNA reads TGTGCCTGGAGCTACAGTGAGACCCAGTACTTC. The rearrangement joins TRBV30 to TRBJ2-5; D is ambiguous. The germline V gene encodes CDR1 GTSNPN and CDR2 SVGIG (reference sequence). Trimming removed 3 bases at V and 5 bases at J, with 7 bases between. This CDR3 is built from 11 residues.

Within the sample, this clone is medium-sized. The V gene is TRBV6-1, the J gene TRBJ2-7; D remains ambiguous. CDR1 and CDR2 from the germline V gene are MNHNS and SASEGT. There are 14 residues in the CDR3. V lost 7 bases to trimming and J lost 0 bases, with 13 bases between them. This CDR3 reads CASIKPGHSYEQYF. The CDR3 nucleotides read TGTGCCAGCATAAAACCCGGGCACTCCTACGAGCAGTACTTC.

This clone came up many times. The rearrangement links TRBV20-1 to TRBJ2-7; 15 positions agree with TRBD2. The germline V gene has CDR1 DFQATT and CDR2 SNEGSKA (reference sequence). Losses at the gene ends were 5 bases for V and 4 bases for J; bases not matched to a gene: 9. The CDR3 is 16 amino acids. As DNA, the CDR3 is TGCAGTGCTCCGGCCTCTGGGACTAGCGGGAGGTACGAGCAGTACTTC. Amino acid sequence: CSAPASGTSGRYEQYF.

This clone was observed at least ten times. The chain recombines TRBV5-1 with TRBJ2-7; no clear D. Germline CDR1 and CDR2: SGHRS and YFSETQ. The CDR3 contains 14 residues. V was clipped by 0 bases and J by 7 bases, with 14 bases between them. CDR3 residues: CASSLVSELGEQYF. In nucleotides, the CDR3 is TGCGCCAGCAGCTTGGTTTCAGAGCTTGGAGAGCAGTACTTC.

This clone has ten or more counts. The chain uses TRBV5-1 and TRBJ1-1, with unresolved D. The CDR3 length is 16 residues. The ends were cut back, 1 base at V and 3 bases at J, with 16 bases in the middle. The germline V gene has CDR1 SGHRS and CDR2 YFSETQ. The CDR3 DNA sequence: TGCGCCAGCAGCTTGCCCCGGGAATCTGGGGACACTGAAGCTTTCTTT. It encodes CASSLPRESGDTEAFF.

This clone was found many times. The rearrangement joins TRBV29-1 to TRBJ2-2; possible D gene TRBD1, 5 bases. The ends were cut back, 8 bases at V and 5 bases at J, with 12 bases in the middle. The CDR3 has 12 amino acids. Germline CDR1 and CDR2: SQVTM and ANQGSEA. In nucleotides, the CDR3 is TGCAGCCTCAGAAGGGGTACCGGGGAGCTGTTTTTT. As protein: CSLRRGTGELFF.

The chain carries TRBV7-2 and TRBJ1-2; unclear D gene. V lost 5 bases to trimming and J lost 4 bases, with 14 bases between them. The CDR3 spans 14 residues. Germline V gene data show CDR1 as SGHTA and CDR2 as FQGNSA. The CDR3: CASSPFDKAYGYTF. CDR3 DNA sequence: TGTGCCAGCAGCCCATTTGACAAAGCCTATGGCTACACCTTC.

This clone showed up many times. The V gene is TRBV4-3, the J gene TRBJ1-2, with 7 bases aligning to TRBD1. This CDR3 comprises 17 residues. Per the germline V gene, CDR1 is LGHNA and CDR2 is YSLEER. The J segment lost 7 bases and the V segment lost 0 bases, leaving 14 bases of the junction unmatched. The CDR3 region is CASSQDLRDTPGGGYTF. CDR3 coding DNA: TGCGCCAGCAGCCAAGATTTGAGGGACACCCCAGGGGGTGGCTACACCTTC.

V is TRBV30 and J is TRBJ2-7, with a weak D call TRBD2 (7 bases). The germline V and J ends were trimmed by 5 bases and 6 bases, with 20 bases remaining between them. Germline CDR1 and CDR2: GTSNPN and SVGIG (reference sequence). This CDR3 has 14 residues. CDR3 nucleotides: TGTGCCTGGTGCCCCGGGCAGGGAGGGGGCGAGCAGTACTTC. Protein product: CAWCPGQGGGEQYF.

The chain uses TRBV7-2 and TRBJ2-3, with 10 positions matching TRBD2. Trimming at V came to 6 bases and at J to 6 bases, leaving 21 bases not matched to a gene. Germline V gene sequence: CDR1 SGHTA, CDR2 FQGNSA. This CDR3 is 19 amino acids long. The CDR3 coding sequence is TGTGCCAGCAGTCCCGCCGGTGGGGGTAGCGGGAGGTGGTATGATACGCAGTATTTT. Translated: CASSPAGGGSGRWYDTQYF.

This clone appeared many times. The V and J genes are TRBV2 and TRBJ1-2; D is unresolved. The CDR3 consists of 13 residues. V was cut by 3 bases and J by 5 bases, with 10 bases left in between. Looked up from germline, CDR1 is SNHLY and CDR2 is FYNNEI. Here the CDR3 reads CASSERTGYGYTF. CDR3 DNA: TGTGCCAGCAGTGAGAGGACGGGATATGGCTACACCTTC.

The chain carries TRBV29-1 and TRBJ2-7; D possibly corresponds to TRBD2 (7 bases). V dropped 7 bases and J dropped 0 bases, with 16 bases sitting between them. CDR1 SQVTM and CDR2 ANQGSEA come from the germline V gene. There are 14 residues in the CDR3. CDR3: CSAQGLSVSYEQYF. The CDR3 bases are TGCAGCGCACAGGGACTATCGGTCTCCTACGAGCAGTACTTC.